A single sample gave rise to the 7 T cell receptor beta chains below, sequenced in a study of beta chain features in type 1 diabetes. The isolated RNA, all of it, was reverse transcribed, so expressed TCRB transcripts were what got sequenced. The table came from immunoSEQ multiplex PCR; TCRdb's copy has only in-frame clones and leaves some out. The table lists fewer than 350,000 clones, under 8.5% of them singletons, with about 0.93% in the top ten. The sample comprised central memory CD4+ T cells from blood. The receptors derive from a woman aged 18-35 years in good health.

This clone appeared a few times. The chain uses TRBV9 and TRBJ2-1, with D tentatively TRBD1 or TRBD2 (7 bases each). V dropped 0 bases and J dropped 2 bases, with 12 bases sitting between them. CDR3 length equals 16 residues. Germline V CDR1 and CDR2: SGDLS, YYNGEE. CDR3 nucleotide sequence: TGTGCCAGCAGCGTAGCTTCAGGGGGGGCCTACAATGAGCAGTTCTTC. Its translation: CASSVASGGAYNEQFF. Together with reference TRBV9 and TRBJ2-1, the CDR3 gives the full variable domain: DSGVTQTPKHLITATGQRVTLRCSPRSGDLSVYWYQQSLDQGLQFLIQYYNGEERAKGNILERFSAQQFPDLHSELNLSSLELGDSALYFCASSVASGGAYNEQFFGPGTRLTVL.

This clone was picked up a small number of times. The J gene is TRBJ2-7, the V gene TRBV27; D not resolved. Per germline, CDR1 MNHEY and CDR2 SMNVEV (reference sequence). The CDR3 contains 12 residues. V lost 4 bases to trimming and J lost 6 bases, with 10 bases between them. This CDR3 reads CASSSDKFEQYV. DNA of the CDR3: TGTGCCAGCAGTTCCGACAAGTTCGAGCAGTACGTC.

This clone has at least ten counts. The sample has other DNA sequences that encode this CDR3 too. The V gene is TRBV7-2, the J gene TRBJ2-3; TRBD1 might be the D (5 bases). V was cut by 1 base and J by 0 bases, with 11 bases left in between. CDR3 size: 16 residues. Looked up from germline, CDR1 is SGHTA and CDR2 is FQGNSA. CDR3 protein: CASSLVDRLSTDTQYF. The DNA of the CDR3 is TGTGCCAGCAGCTTAGTAGACAGACTGAGCACAGATACGCAGTATTTT.

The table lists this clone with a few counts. The CDR3 DNA reads as TGTGCCAGCAGCTTAGCGGGCGGGGCGGTCACAGATACGCAGTATTTT. Amino acid sequence: CASSLAGGAVTDTQYF. The genes are TRBV7-2 and TRBJ2-3; D may be TRBD2 (6 bases). V was trimmed by 0 bases and J by 2 bases, leaving 12 bases between them. Germline CDR1 reads SGHTA; CDR2 reads FQGNSA. There are 16 residues in the CDR3.

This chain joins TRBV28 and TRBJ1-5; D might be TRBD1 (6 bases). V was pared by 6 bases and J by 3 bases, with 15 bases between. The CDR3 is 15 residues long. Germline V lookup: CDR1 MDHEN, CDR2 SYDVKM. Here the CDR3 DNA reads TGTGCCAGCAGCTCGCAGGGGACCCACAATCAGCCCCAGCATTTT. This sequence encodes CASSSQGTHNQPQHF. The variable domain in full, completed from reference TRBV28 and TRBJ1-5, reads DVKVTQSSRYLVKRTGEKVFLECVQDMDHENMFWYRQDPGLGLRLIYFSYDVKMKEKGDIPEGYSVSREKKERFSLILESASTNQTSMYLCASSSQGTHNQPQHFGDGTRLSIL.

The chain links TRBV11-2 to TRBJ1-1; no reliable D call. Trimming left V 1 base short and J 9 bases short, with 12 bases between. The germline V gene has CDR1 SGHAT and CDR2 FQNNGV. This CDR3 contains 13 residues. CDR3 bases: TGTGCCAGCAGCTTAGTCCGGGGAAGGAAAGCTTTCTTT. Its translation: CASSLVRGRKAFF.

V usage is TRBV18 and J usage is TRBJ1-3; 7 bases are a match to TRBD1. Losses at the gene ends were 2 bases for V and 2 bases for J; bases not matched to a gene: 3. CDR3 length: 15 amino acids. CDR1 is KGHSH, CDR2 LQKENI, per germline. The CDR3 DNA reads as TGTGCCAGCTCACCAATGGACAGGACTGGAAACACCATATATTTT. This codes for CASSPMDRTGNTIYF.